The clone carrying this T cell receptor beta chain occurred a few times. These data originate in a study of technical replicates of blood from a few donors. TCRdb's copy holds only in-frame clones and misses some; the assay was immunoSEQ multiplex PCR. The profile shows roughly 80,000 clones, approximately 89% of them singletons. Trimming at V came to 5 bases and at J to 1 base, leaving 4 bases not matched to a gene. The CDR3 is 15 amino acids. The germline CDR1 and CDR2 sequences are SGHAT and FQNNGV. This chain connects TRBV11-2 to TRBJ1-1, with TRBD1 matching 10 bases. Sequenced input: T cells isolated from PBMCs. The source of this sequence is a human donor in good health. The CDR3 nucleotides read TGTGCCAGCAGCCCCCGGGACAGGGGGAACACTGAAGCTTTCTTT. It specifies CASSPRDRGNTEAFF. The full variable domain, rest sourced from reference TRBV11-2 and TRBJ1-1, is EAGVAQSPRYKIIEKRQSVAFWCNPISGHATLYWYQQILGQGPKLLIQFQNNGVVDDSQLPKDRFSAERLKGVDSTLKIQPAKLEDSAVYLCASSPRDRGNTEAFFGQGTRLTVV.